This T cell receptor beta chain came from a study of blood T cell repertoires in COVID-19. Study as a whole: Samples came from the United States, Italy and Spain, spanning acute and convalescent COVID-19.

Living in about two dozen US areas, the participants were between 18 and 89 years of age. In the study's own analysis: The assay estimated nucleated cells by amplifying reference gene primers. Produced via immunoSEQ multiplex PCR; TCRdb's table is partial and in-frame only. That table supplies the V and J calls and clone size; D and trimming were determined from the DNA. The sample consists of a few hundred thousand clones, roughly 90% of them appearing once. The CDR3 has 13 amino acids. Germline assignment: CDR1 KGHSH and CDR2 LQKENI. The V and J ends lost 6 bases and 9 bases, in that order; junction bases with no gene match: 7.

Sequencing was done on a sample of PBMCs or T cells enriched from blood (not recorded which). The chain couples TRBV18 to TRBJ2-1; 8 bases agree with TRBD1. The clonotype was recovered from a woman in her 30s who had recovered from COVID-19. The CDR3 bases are TGTGCCAGCTCCCTACAGGGGGGAGGTGAGCAGTTCTTC. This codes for CASSLQGGGEQFF.